The 14 T cell receptor beta chains reported below all come from one sample, sequenced in a study of blood T cell repertoires in COVID-19. The repertoire was sequenced with immunoSEQ multiplex PCR; TCRdb's copy has only in-frame clones and lacks some. The data hold more than 95,000 clones, with roughly 80% observed a single time. The sequencing sample was made of peripheral blood. These receptors all stem from a man older than 75 with COVID-19, enrolled during active disease.

There are a few counts of this clone. This chain connects TRBV15 to TRBJ2-7; 8 positions agree with TRBD1. The germline gives CDR1 LNHNV, CDR2 YYDKDF (reference sequence). The CDR3 runs 15 residues. After removal of 0 bases from V and 2 bases from J, the junction contained 3 bases not matched to a gene. CDR3 amino acids: CATSREAGGPYEQYF. In DNA form, the CDR3 reads TGTGCCACCAGCAGAGAAGCAGGGGGCCCCTACGAGCAGTACTTC.

This clone is categorized as medium-sized. The genes are TRBV20-1 and TRBJ2-5, with a tentative D call TRBD1 (6 bases). V was clipped by 3 bases and J by 14 bases, with 19 bases between them. This CDR3 spans 12 amino acids. CDR1 is DFQATT and CDR2 is SNEGSKA in the germline V gene (reference sequence). CDR3 DNA: TGCAGTGCTAGTAGGGACACATCGGGAACTTACTTC. It codes for CSASRDTSGTYF.

The rearrangement joins TRBV19 to TRBJ2-7, with TRBD2 matching 8 bases. Germline lookup yields CDR1 LNHDA and CDR2 SQIVND (reference sequence). With 3 bases clipped from V and 6 bases from J, the junction kept 10 bases outside the gene matches. The CDR3 is made up of 15 amino acids. DNA of the CDR3: TGTGCCAGTAGTATCGTAGCGGGAACCAAACGCGAGCAGTACTTC. As protein: CASSIVAGTKREQYF.

There are many counts of this clone. The chain uses TRBV9 and TRBJ2-7; possible D gene TRBD2, 5 bases. The CDR3 has 16 amino acids. Deletions cut 0 bases from V and 0 bases from J, with 13 bases between. In germline, CDR1 is SGDLS, CDR2 YYNGEE. The CDR3 protein is CASSVGVGGGSYEQYF. In DNA, the CDR3 is TGTGCCAGCAGCGTAGGGGTCGGAGGCGGCTCCTACGAGCAGTACTTC.

J is TRBJ2-1 and V is TRBV5-6, with D perhaps matching TRBD2 (5 bases). This CDR3 is 13 amino acids long. The V gene's germline CDR1 is SGHDT and CDR2 YYEEEE. The V and J ends lost 0 bases and 8 bases respectively, with 9 bases between them. CDR3 in DNA: TGTGCCAGCAGCTTGGGAGGGTTCGATGAGCAGTTCTTC. Encoded protein: CASSLGGFDEQFF.

The chain combines TRBV28 with TRBJ1-2; no clear D gene. Germline assignment: CDR1 MDHEN and CDR2 SYDVKM. V lost 1 base to trimming and J lost 5 bases, with 8 bases between them. The CDR3 covers 13 residues. The CDR3 here is CASSLLAPYGYTF. CDR3 DNA: TGTGCCAGCAGTTTATTAGCTCCTTATGGCTACACCTTC.

The chain joins TRBV18 to TRBJ1-4, with 12 nucleotides matching TRBD1. This CDR3 is 15 amino acids long. The V and J ends lost 3 bases and 7 bases, in that order; junction bases with no gene match: 3. The germline gives CDR1 KGHSH, CDR2 LQKENI. The CDR3 region is CASSPQGQGAEKLFF. Here the CDR3 DNA reads TGTGCCAGCTCACCCCAGGGACAGGGGGCTGAAAAACTGTTTTTT.

This clone was counted once. The chain carries TRBV7-9 and TRBJ1-2; the D gene is possibly TRBD1 (5 bases). Trimming removed 0 bases at V and 4 bases at J, with 21 bases between. CDR1 SEHNR and CDR2 FQNEAQ come from the germline V gene (reference sequence). This CDR3 is 18 amino acids long. This chain's CDR3 is CASSLAILDSHDFYGYTF. The CDR3 DNA follows: TGTGCCAGCAGCTTAGCCATACTTGACAGCCACGACTTCTATGGCTACACCTTC. Drawing the rest from reference TRBV7-9 and TRBJ1-2, the complete variable domain is DTGVSQNPRHKITKRGQNVTFRCDPISEHNRLYWYRQTLGQGPEFLTYFQNEAQLEKSRLLSDRFSAERPKGSFSTLEIQRTEQGDSAMYLCASSLAILDSHDFYGYTFGSGTRLTVV.

This clone appeared a few times. V is TRBV19 and J is TRBJ2-1; 12 nucleotides match TRBD2. Germline CDR1 LNHDA, CDR2 SQIVND (reference sequence). This CDR3 comprises 14 residues. V lost 5 bases to trimming and J lost 4 bases; unmatched junction nucleotides: 0. The CDR3 DNA reads as TGTGCCAGTAGTCTAGCGGGAGGGTACAATGAGCAGTTCTTC. The encoded protein is CASSLAGGYNEQFF.

V usage is TRBV9 and J usage is TRBJ2-7, with a weak D call TRBD2 (5 bases). CDR1 SGDLS and CDR2 YYNGEE come from the germline V gene. This CDR3 region has 15 residues. Trimming took 0 bases from V and 2 from J, leaving 12 bases between them. This CDR3 reads CASSVGGSLTYEQYF. The CDR3 DNA reads as TGTGCCAGCAGCGTAGGAGGGAGCCTCACCTACGAGCAGTACTTC.

This clone appeared a few times. This chain uses TRBV9 with TRBJ2-2; 10 positions agree with TRBD1. This CDR3 is built from 16 residues. J was trimmed by 4 bases and V by 5 bases; bases with no gene match: 8. The germline CDR1 and CDR2 sequences are SGDLS and YYNGEE. DNA for the CDR3: TGTGCCAGCAGGGGAGCGGGACAGGGGCTCACCGGGGAGCTGTTTTTT. The encoded protein is CASRGAGQGLTGELFF.

CDR3 sequence (DNA): TGTGCCAGCAGTTTACTAATGGACAATGAGCAGTTCTTC. This codes for CASSLLMDNEQFF. The chain carries TRBV12-3 or TRBV12-4 and TRBJ2-1; no definite D call. The V end lost 2 bases, the J end lost 5 bases, and 7 bases lay between the germline ends. The CDR3 loop spans 13 amino acids.

In DNA form, the CDR3 reads TGTGCCAGCAGTGATTCCGGGGAGGGCATTCAGTACTTC. This translates into CASSDSGEGIQYF. The chain recombines TRBV2 with TRBJ2-4, with TRBD2 matching over 7 bases. From germline, CDR1 is SNHLY and CDR2 FYNNEI. This CDR3 region has 13 residues. Losses at the gene ends were 3 bases for V and 9 bases for J; bases not matched to a gene: 5.

The chain has TRBV5-5 and TRBJ1-1; the D gene is possibly TRBD1 (6 bases). CDR3 size: 13 residues. Trimming pared 2 bases from V and 5 bases from J, leaving 10 bases between. Germline CDR1 is SGHKS and CDR2 is YYEKEE (reference sequence). CDR3 nucleotides: TGTGCCAGCAGCTTACAGGGAGATACTGAAGCTTTCTTT. This sequence encodes CASSLQGDTEAFF.